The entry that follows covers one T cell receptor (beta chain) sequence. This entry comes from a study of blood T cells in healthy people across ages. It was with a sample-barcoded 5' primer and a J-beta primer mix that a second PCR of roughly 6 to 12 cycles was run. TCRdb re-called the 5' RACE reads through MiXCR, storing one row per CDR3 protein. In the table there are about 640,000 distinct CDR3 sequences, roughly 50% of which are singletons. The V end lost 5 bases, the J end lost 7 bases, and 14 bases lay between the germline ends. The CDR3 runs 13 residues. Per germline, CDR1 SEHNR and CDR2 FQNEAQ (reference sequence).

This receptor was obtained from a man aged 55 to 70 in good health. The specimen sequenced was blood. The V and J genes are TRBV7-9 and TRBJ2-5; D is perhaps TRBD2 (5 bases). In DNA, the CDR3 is TGTGCCAGCAGCCGCCGAGGAGGAGGGACCCAGTACTTC. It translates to CASSRRGGGTQYF.